This record looks at one TCR beta chain sequence and its context. What it binds is not known. This record comes from a study of cytomegalovirus exposure and HLA in healthy donors. Study observations and caveats: High sensitivity and specificity were reportedly achieved when the classifier diagnosed cytomegalovirus status. In vitro experiments confirmed that three CMV-associated chains were specific for CMV antigens. A list of approximately 160 TCR beta chains associated with cytomegalovirus was given.

Profiling relied on immunoSEQ multiplex PCR, and the TCRdb table lists in-frame clones only, not all of them. The sample contains approximately 46,000 clones, around 94% of which appear only once. V was clipped by 1 base and J by 1 base; unmatched bases: 9. Germline V lookup: CDR1 LNHNV, CDR2 YYDKDF (reference sequence). The CDR3 runs to 17 residues. It was the approximately 130-subject validation cohort, separate from the roughly 700-subject first cohort, to which the donors belonged. This TCR derives from a man between 18 and 29 years old in good health and CMV-seronegative. The sequenced material came from PBMCs. The V and J genes are TRBV15 and TRBJ1-1, with 7 bases fitting TRBD1. The CDR3 DNA sequence: TGTGCCACCAGCAGAGTAGGCCAGGGGGTGGGGAACACTGAAGCTTTCTTT. This sequence encodes CATSRVGQGVGNTEAFF.